A single sample is the source of the 27 T cell receptor beta chains below, sequenced in a study of T cell responses to AZD1222 COVID-19 vaccine. Measured with immunoSEQ multiplex PCR; TCRdb has only the in-frame clones, and not every one. In the table there are 100,000 to 150,000 clones, around 90% of which are singletons. The input for sequencing was peripheral blood, taken on day 0 of AZD1222 vaccination. All receptors derive from an adult in good health.

This clone was observed a single time. The chain links TRBV4-2 to TRBJ2-3; 16 bases are shared with TRBD2. Germline lookup yields CDR1 LGHNA and CDR2 YNFKEQ. This CDR3 is 19 amino acids long. V lost 3 bases and J lost 0; bases outside the gene matches: 6. In nucleotides, the CDR3 is TGTGCCAGCAGCCAGGCTCCGGGACTAGCGGGGGGGAGCACAGATACGCAGTATTTT. Translation: CASSQAPGLAGGSTDTQYF.

The chain recombines TRBV7-9 with TRBJ1-2, with D perhaps TRBD1 (6 bases). Trimming removed 5 bases at V and 6 bases at J, with 16 bases between. The CDR3 sequence is 14 residues long. Germline V lookup: CDR1 SEHNR, CDR2 FQNEAQ (reference sequence). The CDR3 DNA follows: TGTGCCAGCAGCCCCCATGGGGGGGGCCATGGCTACACCTTC. Its translation is CASSPHGGGHGYTF. The entire variable domain, with the rest obtained from reference TRBV7-9 and TRBJ1-2, is as follows: DTGVSQNPRHKITKRGQNVTFRCDPISEHNRLYWYRQTLGQGPEFLTYFQNEAQLEKSRLLSDRFSAERPKGSFSTLEIQRTEQGDSAMYLCASSPHGGGHGYTFGSGTRLTVV.

The chain links TRBV3-1 (or the pseudogene TRBV3-2) to TRBJ2-1; 10 bases map to TRBD2. After removal of 0 bases from V and 0 bases from J, the junction contained 8 bases not matched to a gene. Germline-derived CDR1 and CDR2 are LGHDT and YNNKEL (reference sequence). The CDR3 runs 19 residues. Here the CDR3 reads CASSQDRRQRGGSYNEQFF. Here the CDR3 DNA reads TGTGCCAGCAGCCAAGATCGGCGACAGCGGGGGGGCTCCTACAATGAGCAGTTCTTC.

Only a few counts were recorded for this clone. V and J are TRBV6-5 and TRBJ1-1, with 9 bases aligning to TRBD1. The germline gives CDR1 MNHEY, CDR2 SVGAGI. The CDR3 extends over 15 amino acids. After removal of 6 bases from V and 2 bases from J, the junction contained 7 bases not matched to a gene. CDR3 region: CASRPIQGANTEAFF. The CDR3 DNA reads as TGTGCCAGCAGGCCTATACAGGGGGCTAACACTGAAGCTTTCTTT.

V gene TRBV5-4 combines with J gene TRBJ1-1; TRBD1 matches at 7 bases. The CDR3 consists of 15 residues. Trimming removed 4 bases from V and 0 bases from J; junction bases left unmatched: 6. CDR1 SGHNT and CDR2 YYREEE come from the germline V gene (reference sequence). As DNA, the CDR3 is TGTGCCAGCAGCACCAGGACAGGCGTGAACACTGAAGCTTTCTTT. Translating it yields CASSTRTGVNTEAFF. The whole variable domain, remainder taken from reference TRBV5-4 and TRBJ1-1, is ETGVTQSPTHLIKTRGQQVTLRCSSQSGHNTVSWYQQALGQGPQFIFQYYREEENGRGNFPPRFSGLQFPNYSSELNVNALELDDSALYLCASSTRTGVNTEAFFGQGTRLTVV.

The V gene is TRBV27, the J gene TRBJ2-7; TRBD1 agrees at 7 bases. Germline loops: CDR1 MNHEY, CDR2 SMNVEV (reference sequence). The trim removed 2 bases at V and 0 bases at J, leaving 4 bases unmatched. The CDR3 is made up of 15 amino acids. CDR3 in amino acids: CASSLRTGSSYEQYF. The CDR3 DNA is TGTGCCAGCAGTTTACGGACAGGCAGCTCCTACGAGCAGTACTTC.

J is TRBJ2-7 and V is TRBV4-3; maybe TRBD2 (6 bases). The germline CDR1 and CDR2 sequences are LGHNA and YSLEER. This CDR3 comprises 18 residues. V was clipped by 4 bases and J by 0 bases, with 22 bases between them. DNA of the CDR3: TGCGCCAGCAGCCGAACTCCGCCGGGAGACTCCAACTCCTACGAGCAGTACTTC. Translating it yields CASSRTPPGDSNSYEQYF.

The chain carries TRBV6-2 or TRBV6-3 and TRBJ1-4; TRBD1 matches at 9 bases. The V and J ends lost 2 bases and 6 bases, in that order; junction bases with no gene match: 4. The CDR3 totals 15 residues. The germline CDR1 and CDR2 sequences are MNHEY and SVGEGT. CDR3 in amino acids: CASSYPRTGDEKLFF. The DNA of the CDR3 is TGTGCCAGCAGTTACCCCCGGACAGGGGATGAAAAACTGTTTTTT.

This clone appeared a single time. V is TRBV19 and J is TRBJ1-1; 7 bases map to TRBD1. The J segment lost 6 bases and the V segment lost 3 bases, leaving 7 bases of the junction unmatched. Germline loops: CDR1 LNHDA, CDR2 SQIVND (reference sequence). There are 14 residues in the CDR3. The CDR3 loop is CASSIQQGFAEAFF. The CDR3 nucleotides read TGTGCCAGTAGTATCCAACAGGGGTTTGCTGAAGCTTTCTTT. Full variable domain (rest looked up from reference TRBV19 and TRBJ1-1): DGGITQSPKYLFRKEGQNVTLSCEQNLNHDAMYWYRQDPGQGLRLIYYSQIVNDFQKGDIAEGYSVSREKKESFPLTVTSAQKNPTAFYLCASSIQQGFAEAFFGQGTRLTVV.

This clone occurred a few times. The chain recombines TRBV7-2 with TRBJ2-7; TRBD1 matches at 7 bases. The V gene's germline CDR1 is SGHTA and CDR2 FQGNSA. Trimming removed 1 base from V and 4 bases from J; junction bases left unmatched: 7. The CDR3 is made up of 15 amino acids. The CDR3 DNA sequence: TGTGCCAGCAGCTTAGGCCCAGGGGGTACTTACGAGCAGTACTTC. It codes for CASSLGPGGTYEQYF.

A few counts support this clone. The chain joins TRBV6-6 to TRBJ1-1; D may be TRBD1 (6 bases). The CDR3 runs to 14 residues. V lost 2 bases and J 4 bases, leaving 11 bases between the germline ends. Germline loops: CDR1 MNHNY, CDR2 SVGAGI (reference sequence). Written as DNA, the CDR3 is TGTGCCAGCAGTTACGGGGGGGCCGGCACTGAAGCTTTCTTT. Its translation: CASSYGGAGTEAFF.

This sequence joins TRBV7-2 and TRBJ2-7; D is possibly TRBD1 (5 bases). CDR3 length: 14 residues. Germline CDR1 and CDR2: SGHTA and FQGNSA. V was trimmed by 0 bases and J by 3 bases, leaving 9 bases between them. The CDR3 region has the DNA TGTGCCAGCAGCTTAGCTGCAGGGAACTACGAGCAGTACTTC. It encodes CASSLAAGNYEQYF.

The gene calls are TRBV7-2 and TRBJ2-7; 8 bases match TRBD1. Looked up from germline, CDR1 is SGHTA and CDR2 is FQGNSA. CDR3 length equals 17 residues. J lost 7 bases, V lost 4 bases, and 18 bases had no gene match. This CDR3 is CASSSTLGTGPLREQYF. The CDR3 DNA sequence: TGTGCCAGCAGCTCGACACTAGGGACAGGTCCCCTCCGGGAGCAGTACTTC.

This rearrangement joins TRBV14 to TRBJ2-7; D gene ambiguous. The CDR3 spans 9 residues. The germline V gene has CDR1 SGHDN and CDR2 FVKESK. V was clipped by 6 bases and J by 4 bases, with 1 base between them. The CDR3 loop is CASSYEQYF. The CDR3 DNA is TGTGCCAGCAGTTACGAGCAGTACTTC.

The V call is TRBV14, the J call TRBJ2-7; D tentatively fits TRBD1 or TRBD2 (5 bases each). This CDR3 comprises 13 residues. Trimming stripped 1 base from V and 6 bases from J, with 10 bases between. The V gene's germline CDR1 is SGHDN and CDR2 FVKESK. CDR3: CASSQVRGAEQYF. Written as DNA, the CDR3 is TGTGCCAGCAGCCAAGTGAGGGGAGCCGAGCAGTACTTC.

V usage is TRBV6-6 and J usage is TRBJ1-1, with 9 bases matching TRBD1. Germline V gene sequence: CDR1 MNHNY, CDR2 SVGAGI (reference sequence). V was clipped by 4 bases and J by 4 bases; unmatched bases: 7. The CDR3 covers 15 residues. CDR3 protein: CASSSPGQGGTEAFF. The CDR3, as DNA: TGTGCCAGCAGTTCCCCGGGACAGGGTGGCACTGAAGCTTTCTTT.

This chain links TRBV28 with TRBJ2-6, with unresolved D. Germline CDR1 and CDR2: MDHEN and SYDVKM. Trimming took 2 bases from V and 0 from J, leaving 11 bases between them. This CDR3 is built from 17 residues. CDR3 nucleotide sequence: TGTGCCAGCAGTTTAACGGGCCTTAGCTCTGGGGCCAACGTCCTGACTTTC. Translating gives CASSLTGLSSGANVLTF.

V gene TRBV10-1 combines with J gene TRBJ1-1, with 8 nucleotides matching TRBD1. CDR1 and CDR2 from the germline V gene are WNHNN and SYGVQD (reference sequence). The ends lost 7 bases at V and 8 bases at J; junction bases unmatched: 6. This CDR3 has 12 residues. CDR3 in DNA: TGCGCCAGCAAGGGACAGGTTGGCGAAGCTTTCTTT. It is translated as CASKGQVGEAFF.

The chain recombines TRBV28 with TRBJ1-5, with 7 bases fitting TRBD1. Germline trimming cut 10 bases from V and 3 bases from J; bases unmatched to any gene: 9. Per the germline V gene, CDR1 is MDHEN and CDR2 is SYDVKM. The CDR3 has 14 residues. Here the CDR3 reads CATPGTDSNQPQHF. The DNA for the CDR3 is TGTGCCACTCCCGGGACAGATTCCAATCAGCCCCAGCATTTT.

The chain combines TRBV13 with TRBJ1-3; D perhaps matches TRBD1 (5 bases). Germline V gene data show CDR1 as PRHDT and CDR2 as FYEKMQ (reference sequence). The V end was cut by 4 bases, the J end by 0 bases, with 16 bases between. The CDR3 covers 17 residues. CDR3 in amino acids: CASSSSLGGSSGNTIYF. The CDR3 nucleotides are TGTGCCAGCAGCTCCTCGTTGGGGGGTAGCTCTGGAAACACCATATATTTT.

This rearrangement joins TRBV7-5 to TRBJ1-1; the table's D call, TRBD1, has no DNA check behind it. TRBV7-5 is assigned pseudogene status. The CDR3 has 16 amino acids. The CDR3 sequence: CARSLERRQDHTEAFF. Written as DNA, the CDR3 is TGTGCCAGAAGCCTGGAACGTCGACAGGACCACACTGAAGCTTTCTTT.

The chain carries TRBV19 and TRBJ2-6; D is possibly TRBD2 (6 bases). V shed 7 bases and J shed 0 bases, with 19 bases lying between them. The CDR3 has 18 amino acids. Germline V gene data show CDR1 as LNHDA and CDR2 as SQIVND (reference sequence). In DNA, the CDR3 is TGTGCCAGTACCAATGGGGGGATACTGCTCTCTGGGGCCAACGTCCTGACTTTC. Its protein is CASTNGGILLSGANVLTF.

The chain has TRBV7-2 and TRBJ1-5; D is unclear. This CDR3 is built from 14 residues. Germline V gives CDR1 SGHTA, CDR2 FQGNSA. The V and J ends lost 4 bases and 0 bases respectively, with 7 bases between them. The CDR3 loop reads CASSYFYSNQPQHF. CDR3 bases: TGTGCCAGCAGCTACTTCTATAGCAATCAGCCCCAGCATTTT.

The V and J genes are TRBV6-5 and TRBJ2-7; 11 bases agree with TRBD1. Trimming cost V 4 bases and J 6 bases; bases outside gene matches: 5. CDR1 and CDR2 (germline): MNHEY, SVGAGI. This CDR3 has 14 residues. The CDR3 region is CASSWTGGLTEQYF. The CDR3 DNA reads as TGTGCCAGCAGTTGGACAGGGGGCTTGACCGAGCAGTACTTC.

J is TRBJ1-4 and V is TRBV7-9; TRBD1 agrees at 7 bases. Germline CDR1 is SEHNR and CDR2 is FQNEAQ (reference sequence). CDR3 length: 14 residues. V was pared by 5 bases and J by 8 bases, with 8 bases of the junction left unmatched. The CDR3 spells CASSQGDWGEKLFF. The DNA of the CDR3 is TGTGCCAGCAGCCAGGGGGATTGGGGCGAAAAACTGTTTTTT.

This sequence joins TRBV7-2 and TRBJ2-5; 12 positions agree with TRBD2. The CDR3 has 16 amino acids. Germline CDR1 SGHTA, CDR2 FQGNSA. The V segment lost 5 bases and the J segment 1 base; nucleotides outside the gene matches: 5. This chain's CDR3 is CASSPSSGGGQETQYF. CDR3 DNA: TGTGCCAGCAGCCCGTCTAGCGGGGGGGGCCAAGAGACCCAGTACTTC.

The chain employs TRBV11-3 and TRBJ1-1; 8 nucleotides match TRBD1. The ends lost 1 base at V and 4 bases at J; junction bases unmatched: 5. The CDR3 sequence is 15 residues long. The V gene's germline CDR1 is SGHNT and CDR2 YENEEA. The CDR3 loop reads CASSLAGTGFTEAFF. The CDR3 nucleotides read TGTGCCAGCAGCTTAGCTGGGACAGGTTTCACTGAAGCTTTCTTT. Full variable domain (rest looked up from reference TRBV11-3 and TRBJ1-1): EAGVVQSPRYKIIEKKQPVAFWCNPISGHNTLYWYLQNLGQGPELLIRYENEEAVDDSQLPKDRFSAERLKGVDSTLKIQPAELGDSAVYLCASSLAGTGFTEAFFGQGTRLTVV.